This T cell receptor beta chain is from a study of T cell changes during pregnancy in multiple sclerosis. This CDR3 contains 14 residues. Trimming stripped 6 bases from V and 4 bases from J, with 18 bases between. The germline gives CDR1 SQVTM, CDR2 ANQGSEA. Data came from immunoSEQ multiplex PCR; TCRdb stores just in-frame clones and leaves some out. The data hold over 65,000 clones, with 80% to 95% observed a single time. This rearrangement joins TRBV29-1 to TRBJ1-1; D is undetermined. The origin of this receptor is a female donor with multiple sclerosis, enrolled in a pregnancy study. The sequencing here drew on peripheral blood, taken in the first trimester of pregnancy. CDR3 sequence reads: CSVAKMNVGTEAFF. The CDR3 DNA reads TGCAGCGTCGCGAAGATGAATGTCGGCACTGAAGCTTTCTTT.